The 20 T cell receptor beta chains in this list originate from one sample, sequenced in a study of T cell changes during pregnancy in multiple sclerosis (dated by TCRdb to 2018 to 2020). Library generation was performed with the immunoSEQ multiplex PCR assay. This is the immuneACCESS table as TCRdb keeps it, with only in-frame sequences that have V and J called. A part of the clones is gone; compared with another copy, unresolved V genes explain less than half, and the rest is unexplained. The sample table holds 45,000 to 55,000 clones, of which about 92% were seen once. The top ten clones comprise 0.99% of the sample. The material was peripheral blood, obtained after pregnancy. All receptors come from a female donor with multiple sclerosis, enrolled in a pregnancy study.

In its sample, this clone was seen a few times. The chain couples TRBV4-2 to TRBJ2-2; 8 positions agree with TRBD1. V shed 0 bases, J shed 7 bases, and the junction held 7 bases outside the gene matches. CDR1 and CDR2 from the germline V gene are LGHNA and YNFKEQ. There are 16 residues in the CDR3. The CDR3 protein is CASSQEGQGVIGELFF. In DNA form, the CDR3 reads TGTGCCAGCAGCCAAGAAGGACAGGGAGTAATCGGGGAGCTGTTTTTT.

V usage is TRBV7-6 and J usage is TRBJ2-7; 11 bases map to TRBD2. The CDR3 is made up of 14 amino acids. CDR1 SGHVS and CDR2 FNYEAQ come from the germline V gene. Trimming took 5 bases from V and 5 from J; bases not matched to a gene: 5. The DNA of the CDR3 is TGTGCCAGCAGCCCGACTAGCGGGGACGACGAGCAGTACTTC. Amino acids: CASSPTSGDDEQYF.

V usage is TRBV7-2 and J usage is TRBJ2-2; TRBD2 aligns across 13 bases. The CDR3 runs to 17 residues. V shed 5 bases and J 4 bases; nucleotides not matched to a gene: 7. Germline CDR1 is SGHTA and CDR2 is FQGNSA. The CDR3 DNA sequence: TGTGCCAGCAGCCCCGGACTAGCGGGGGTTGTCACCGGGGAGCTGTTTTTT. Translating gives CASSPGLAGVVTGELFF. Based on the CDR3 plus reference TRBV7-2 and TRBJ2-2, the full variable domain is GAGVSQSPSNKVTEKGKDVELRCDPISGHTALYWYRQSLGQGLEFLIYFQGNSAPDKSGLPSDRFSAERTGGSVSTLTIQRTQQEDSAVYLCASSPGLAGVVTGELFFGEGSRLTVL.

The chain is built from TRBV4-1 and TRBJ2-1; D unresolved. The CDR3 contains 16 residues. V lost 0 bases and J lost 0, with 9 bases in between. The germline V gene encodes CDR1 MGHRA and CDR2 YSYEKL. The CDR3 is CASSQEVGSSYNEQFF. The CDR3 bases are TGCGCCAGCAGCCAAGAGGTGGGCAGCTCCTACAATGAGCAGTTCTTC.

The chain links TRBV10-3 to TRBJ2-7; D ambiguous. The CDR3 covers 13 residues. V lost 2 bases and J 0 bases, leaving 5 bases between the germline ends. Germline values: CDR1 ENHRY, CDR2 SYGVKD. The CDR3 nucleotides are TGTGCCATCAGTGAGGCGAGCTCCTACGAGCAGTACTTC. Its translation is CAISEASSYEQYF.

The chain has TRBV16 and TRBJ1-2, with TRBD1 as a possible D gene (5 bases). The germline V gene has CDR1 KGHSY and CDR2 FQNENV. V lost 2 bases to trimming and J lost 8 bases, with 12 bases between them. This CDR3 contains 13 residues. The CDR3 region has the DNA TGTGCCAGCAGCCAAGCGGACCAGGGAGGCTACACCTTC. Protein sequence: CASSQADQGGYTF.

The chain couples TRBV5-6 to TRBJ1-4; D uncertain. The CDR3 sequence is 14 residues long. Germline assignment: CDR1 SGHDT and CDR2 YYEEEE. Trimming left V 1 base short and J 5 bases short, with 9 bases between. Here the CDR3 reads CASSLWAENEKLFF. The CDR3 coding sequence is TGTGCCAGCAGCTTGTGGGCAGAGAATGAAAAACTGTTTTTT.

This CDR3 reads CASSLVSGMNTEAFF. CDR3 nucleotide sequence: TGTGCCAGCAGCTTAGTATCAGGGATGAACACTGAAGCTTTCTTT. The V call is TRBV7-2, the J call TRBJ1-1; TRBD1 is a possible D gene (5 bases). Trimming removed 1 base at V and 0 bases at J, with 9 bases between. This CDR3 has 15 residues. The germline gives CDR1 SGHTA, CDR2 FQGNSA. Supplemented by reference TRBV7-2 and TRBJ1-1, the full variable domain reads GAGVSQSPSNKVTEKGKDVELRCDPISGHTALYWYRQSLGQGLEFLIYFQGNSAPDKSGLPSDRFSAERTGGSVSTLTIQRTQQEDSAVYLCASSLVSGMNTEAFFGQGTRLTVV.

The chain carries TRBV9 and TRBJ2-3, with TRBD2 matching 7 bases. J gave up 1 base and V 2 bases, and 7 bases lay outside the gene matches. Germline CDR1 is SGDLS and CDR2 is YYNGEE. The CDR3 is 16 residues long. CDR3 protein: CASSVRGTARTDTQYF. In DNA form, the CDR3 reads TGTGCCAGCAGCGTGCGGGGGACCGCCCGCACAGATACGCAGTATTTT.

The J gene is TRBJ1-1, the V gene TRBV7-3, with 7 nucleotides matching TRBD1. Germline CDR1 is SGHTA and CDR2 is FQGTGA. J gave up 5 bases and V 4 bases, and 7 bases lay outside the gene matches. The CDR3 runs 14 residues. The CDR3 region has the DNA TGTGCCAGCAGCTCAGAGGGGGCAGGAACTGAAGCTTTCTTT. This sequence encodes CASSSEGAGTEAFF. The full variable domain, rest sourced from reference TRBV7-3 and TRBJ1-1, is GAGVSQTPSNKVTEKGKYVELRCDPISGHTALYWYRQSLGQGPEFLIYFQGTGAADDSGLPNDRFFAVRPEGSVSTLKIQRTERGDSAVYLCASSSEGAGTEAFFGQGTRLTVV.

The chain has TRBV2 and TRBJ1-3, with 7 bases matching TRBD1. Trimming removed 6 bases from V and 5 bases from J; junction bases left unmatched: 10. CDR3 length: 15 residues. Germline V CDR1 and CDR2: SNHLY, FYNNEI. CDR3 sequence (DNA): TGTGCCAGCAGCCAGGGGGGACACCCACGAAACACCATATATTTT. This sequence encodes CASSQGGHPRNTIYF.

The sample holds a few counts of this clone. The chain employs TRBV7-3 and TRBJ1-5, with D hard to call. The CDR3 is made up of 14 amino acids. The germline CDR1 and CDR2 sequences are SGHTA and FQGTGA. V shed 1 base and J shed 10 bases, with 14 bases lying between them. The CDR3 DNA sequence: TGTGCCAGCAGCTTAAAATGGAGCTTTCGTCCCCAGCATTTT. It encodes CASSLKWSFRPQHF.

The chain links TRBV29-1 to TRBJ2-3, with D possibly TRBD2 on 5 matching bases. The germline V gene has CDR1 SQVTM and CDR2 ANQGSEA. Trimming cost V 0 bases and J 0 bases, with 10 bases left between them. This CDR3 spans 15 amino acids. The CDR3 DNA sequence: TGCAGCGTTGAAGATCCCGGACTTAGCACAGATACGCAGTATTTT. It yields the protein CSVEDPGLSTDTQYF.

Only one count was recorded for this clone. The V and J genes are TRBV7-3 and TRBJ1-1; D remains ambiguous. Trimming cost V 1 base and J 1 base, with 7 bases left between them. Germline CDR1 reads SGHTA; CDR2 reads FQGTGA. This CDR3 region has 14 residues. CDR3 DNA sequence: TGTGCCAGCAGCTTAAGCGCAGGGAACACTGAAGCTTTCTTT. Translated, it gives CASSLSAGNTEAFF. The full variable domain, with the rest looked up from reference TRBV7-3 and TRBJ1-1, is GAGVSQTPSNKVTEKGKYVELRCDPISGHTALYWYRQSLGQGPEFLIYFQGTGAADDSGLPNDRFFAVRPEGSVSTLKIQRTERGDSAVYLCASSLSAGNTEAFFGQGTRLTVV.

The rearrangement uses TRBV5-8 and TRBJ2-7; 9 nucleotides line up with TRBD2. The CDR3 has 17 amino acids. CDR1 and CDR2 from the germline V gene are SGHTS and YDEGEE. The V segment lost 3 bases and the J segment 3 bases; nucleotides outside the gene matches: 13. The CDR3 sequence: CASSSPSRRGGYYEQYF. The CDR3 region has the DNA TGTGCCAGCAGCTCACCCTCCCGGCGGGGGGGATACTACGAGCAGTACTTC.

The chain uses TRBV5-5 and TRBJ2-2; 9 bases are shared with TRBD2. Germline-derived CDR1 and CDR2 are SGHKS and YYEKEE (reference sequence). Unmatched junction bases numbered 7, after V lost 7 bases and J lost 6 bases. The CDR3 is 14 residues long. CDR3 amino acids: CASQGGGAAGELFF. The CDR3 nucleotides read TGTGCCAGCCAAGGCGGGGGGGCCGCCGGGGAGCTGTTTTTT.

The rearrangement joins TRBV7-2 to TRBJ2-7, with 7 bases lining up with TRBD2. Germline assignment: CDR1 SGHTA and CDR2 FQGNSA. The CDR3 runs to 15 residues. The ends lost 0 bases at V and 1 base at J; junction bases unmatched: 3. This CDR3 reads CASSLAGTKSYEQYF. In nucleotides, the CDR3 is TGTGCCAGCAGCTTAGCCGGGACTAAATCCTACGAGCAGTACTTC.

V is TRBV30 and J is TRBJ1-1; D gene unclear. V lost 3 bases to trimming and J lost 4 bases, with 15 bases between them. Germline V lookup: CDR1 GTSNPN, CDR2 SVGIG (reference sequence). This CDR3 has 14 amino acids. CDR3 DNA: TGTGCCTGGAGCCGAACAGTGATGGGCACTGAAGCTTTCTTT. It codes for CAWSRTVMGTEAFF.

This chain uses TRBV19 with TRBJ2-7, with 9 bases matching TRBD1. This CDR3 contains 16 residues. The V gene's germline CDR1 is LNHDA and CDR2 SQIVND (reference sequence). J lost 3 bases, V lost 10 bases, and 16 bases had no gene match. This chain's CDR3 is CATTRTATGGHYEQYF. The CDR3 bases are TGTGCCACCACGAGGACGGCGACAGGGGGGCACTACGAGCAGTACTTC.

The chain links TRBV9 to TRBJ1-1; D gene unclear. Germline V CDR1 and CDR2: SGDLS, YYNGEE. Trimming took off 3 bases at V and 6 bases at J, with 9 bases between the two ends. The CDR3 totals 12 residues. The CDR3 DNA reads TGTGCCAGCAGCGGTCCTCGGTCTGAAGCTTTCTTT. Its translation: CASSGPRSEAFF.